This is a list of T cell receptor beta chains from one sample in a study of control samples from healthy donors and cancer patients. Produced via immunoSEQ multiplex PCR; TCRdb's table is partial and in-frame only. The sample yields roughly 150,000 clones, about 86% seen once. The sample comprised blood. These receptors all come from a man aged 18 to 29 in good health. CDR3s include the opening cysteine and the closing phenylalanine or tryptophan. The order of the fields is V gene, J gene, D gene, CDR3 length, clone size, CDR3 protein, CDR3 DNA. A D gene is named only where the DNA matches it firmly. The size of a clone is reported for some rows only, either as once, few or many, or as a class for expanded clones.

TRBV30	TRBJ2-3	TRBD2	15	NA	CAWSWDGGTTDTQYF	TGTGCCTGGAGTTGGGACGGGGGGACCACAGATACGCAGTATTTT
TRBV19	TRBJ1-5	NA	11	NA	CASIRNQPQHF	TGTGCCAGTATCCGCAATCAGCCCCAGCATTTT
TRBV7-8	TRBJ1-2	NA	13	NA	CASSRPPGNGYTF	TGTGCCAGCAGCCGGCCCCCAGGGAACGGCTACACCTTC
TRBV3-1/TRBV3-2	TRBJ1-2	NA	14	NA	CASSQARVLSGYTF	TGTGCCAGCAGCCAAGCCAGGGTTCTTAGTGGCTACACCTTC
TRBV3-1/TRBV3-2	TRBJ1-5	NA	12	few	CASSQANQPQHF	TGTGCCAGCAGCCAAGCAAATCAGCCCCAGCATTTT
TRBV5-4	TRBJ2-5	NA	16	NA	CASSLGGGVRQETQYF	TGTGCCAGCAGCTTGGGAGGCGGGGTGAGGCAAGAGACCCAGTACTTC
TRBV28	TRBJ2-2	TRBD2	18	once	CASGDGTSGGHHTGELFF	TGTGCCAGCGGTGACGGGACTAGCGGGGGACACCACACCGGGGAGCTGTTTTTT
TRBV7-2	TRBJ2-3	NA	13	NA	CASSFQLADTQYF	TGTGCCAGCAGCTTTCAGCTGGCAGATACGCAGTATTTT
TRBV19	TRBJ2-3	TRBD1	14	NA	CATRDRGRIDTQYF	TGTGCCACCCGGGACAGGGGGAGGATAGATACGCAGTATTTT
TRBV7-2	TRBJ1-5	NA	15	NA	CASSLEAGWHQPQHF	TGTGCCAGCAGCTTAGAAGCGGGGTGGCATCAGCCCCAGCATTTT
TRBV11-2	TRBJ2-7	NA	14	NA	CASSLEISSYEQYF	TGTGCCAGCAGCTTAGAGATAAGCTCCTACGAGCAGTACTTC